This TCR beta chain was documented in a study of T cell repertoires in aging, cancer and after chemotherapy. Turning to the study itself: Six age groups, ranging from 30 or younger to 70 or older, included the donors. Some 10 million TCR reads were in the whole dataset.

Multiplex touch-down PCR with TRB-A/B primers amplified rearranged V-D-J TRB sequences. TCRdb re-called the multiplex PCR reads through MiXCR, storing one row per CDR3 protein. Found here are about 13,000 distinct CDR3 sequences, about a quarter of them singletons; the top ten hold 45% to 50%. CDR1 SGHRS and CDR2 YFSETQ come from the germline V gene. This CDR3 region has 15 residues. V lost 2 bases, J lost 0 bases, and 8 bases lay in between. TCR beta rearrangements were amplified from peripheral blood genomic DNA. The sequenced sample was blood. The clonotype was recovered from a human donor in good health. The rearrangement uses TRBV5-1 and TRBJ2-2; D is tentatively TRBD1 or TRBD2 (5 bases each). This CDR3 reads CASSFRDPNTGELFF. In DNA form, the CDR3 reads TGCGCCAGCAGCTTCCGGGACCCGAACACCGGGGAGCTGTTTTTT.